This T cell receptor (beta chain) was sequenced during a study of blood T cells in healthy people across ages. Study-wide points: Diversity was higher, and naive CD4+ cells more numerous, in long-lived donors than in aged donors.

The CDR3 extends over 16 amino acids. V lost 1 base to trimming and J lost 0 bases, with 10 bases between them. Germline CDR1 and CDR2: WNHNN and SYGVQD (reference sequence). A sample-barcoded 5' primer and a J-beta primer mix were used in a second PCR of about 7 to 11 cycles. Sequencing recovered at least 3 million CDR3-containing paired-end reads from each sample. TCRdb reanalysed the 5' RACE reads using MiXCR and keeps one entry per CDR3 protein. Here the sample spans hundreds of thousands of distinct CDR3 sequences, 25% to 30% being singletons. Turning to this clonotype: Antigen specificity is unknown. This may be a read error, as it is one base from a much larger clone.

This TCR was recovered from a woman aged 80 or over in good health. The material sequenced was blood. The gene calls are TRBV10-1 and TRBJ2-1; D not resolved. In DNA form, the CDR3 reads TGCGCCAGCAGTGAGTACTTGACGAGCTCCTACAATGAGCAGTTCTTC. It encodes CASSEYLTSSYNEQFF.